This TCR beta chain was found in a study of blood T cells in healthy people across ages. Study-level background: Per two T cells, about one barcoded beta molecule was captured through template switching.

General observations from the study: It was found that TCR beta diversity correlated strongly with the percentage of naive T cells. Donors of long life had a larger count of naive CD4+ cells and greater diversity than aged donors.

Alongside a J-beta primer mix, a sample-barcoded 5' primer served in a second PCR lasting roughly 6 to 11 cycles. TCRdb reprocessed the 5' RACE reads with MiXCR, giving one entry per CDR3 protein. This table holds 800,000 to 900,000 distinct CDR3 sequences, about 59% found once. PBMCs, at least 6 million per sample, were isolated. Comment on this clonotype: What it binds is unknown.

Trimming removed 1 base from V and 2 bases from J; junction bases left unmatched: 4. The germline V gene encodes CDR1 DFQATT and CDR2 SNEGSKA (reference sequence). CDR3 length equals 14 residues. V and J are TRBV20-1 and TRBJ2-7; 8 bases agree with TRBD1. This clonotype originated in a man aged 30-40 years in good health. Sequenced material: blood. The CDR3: CSARGTGSPYEQYF. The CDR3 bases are TGCAGTGCTAGAGGGACAGGGTCACCCTACGAGCAGTACTTC.